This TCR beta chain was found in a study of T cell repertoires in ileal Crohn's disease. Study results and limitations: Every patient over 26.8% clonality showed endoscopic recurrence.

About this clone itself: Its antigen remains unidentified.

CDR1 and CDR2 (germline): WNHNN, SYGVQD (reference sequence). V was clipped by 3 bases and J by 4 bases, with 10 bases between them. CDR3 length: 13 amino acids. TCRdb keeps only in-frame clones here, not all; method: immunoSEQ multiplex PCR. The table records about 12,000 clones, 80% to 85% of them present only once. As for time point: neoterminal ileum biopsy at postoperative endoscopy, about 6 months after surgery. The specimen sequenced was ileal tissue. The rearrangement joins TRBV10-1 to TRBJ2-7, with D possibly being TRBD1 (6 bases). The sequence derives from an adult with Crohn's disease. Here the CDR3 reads CASSEGGSYEQYF. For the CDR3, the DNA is TGCGCCAGCAGTGAAGGGGGTAGTTACGAGCAGTACTTC.